This T cell receptor (beta chain) was captured by sequencing in a study of tumor-infiltrating lymphocytes in glioblastoma multiforme. General observations from the study: Only one glioblastoma patient had TCR and mutation analysis. The T cells in this sample were not sorted into functional subsets.

TCRB libraries came from RNA via three nested multiplex PCR rounds. Input was 0.4 to 0.55 ug total RNA, reverse-transcribed with a C-beta primer. These TCRB libraries lack any described unique molecular identifiers. TCRdb called the multiplex PCR reads again in MiXCR, with one record for every CDR3 protein. The sample holds under 35,000 distinct CDR3 sequences; 50% to 75% are singletons and the top ten take around a third. This clonotype was observed a few times. Its antigen is as yet unknown. The CDR3 has 15 amino acids. The trim removed 5 bases at V and 5 bases at J, leaving 4 bases unmatched. Germline V gene sequence: CDR1 SEHNR, CDR2 FQNEAQ (reference sequence).

Sequencing used brain tumor tissue. The TCR originated in a male donor with glioblastoma. V is TRBV7-9 and J is TRBJ2-5; 14 positions match TRBD2. The CDR3 is CASSTGTSGSETQYF. The CDR3, as DNA: TGTGCCAGCAGCACCGGGACTAGCGGGAGTGAGACCCAGTACTTC.